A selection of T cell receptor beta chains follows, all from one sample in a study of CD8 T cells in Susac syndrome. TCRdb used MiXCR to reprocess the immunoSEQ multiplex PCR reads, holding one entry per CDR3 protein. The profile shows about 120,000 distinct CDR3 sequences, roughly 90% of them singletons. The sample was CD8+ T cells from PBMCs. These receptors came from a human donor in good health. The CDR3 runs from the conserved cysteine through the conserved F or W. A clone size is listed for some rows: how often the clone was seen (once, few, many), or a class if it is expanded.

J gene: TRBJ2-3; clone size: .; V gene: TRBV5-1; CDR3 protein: CASSSTGSTDTQYF
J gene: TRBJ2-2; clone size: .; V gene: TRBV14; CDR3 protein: CASSDLTGFAGELFF
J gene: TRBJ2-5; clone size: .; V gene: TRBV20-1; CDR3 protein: CSAITPGRIKETQYF
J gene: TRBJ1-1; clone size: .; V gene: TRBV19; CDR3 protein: CASSILRGAGTEAFF
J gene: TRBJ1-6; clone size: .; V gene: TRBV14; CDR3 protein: CASSPVVGDSPLHF
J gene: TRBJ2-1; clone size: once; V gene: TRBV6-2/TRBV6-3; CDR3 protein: CASSKIPQITGGEYNEQFF
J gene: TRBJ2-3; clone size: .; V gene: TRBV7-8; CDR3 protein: CASSSTRLAASTDTQYF
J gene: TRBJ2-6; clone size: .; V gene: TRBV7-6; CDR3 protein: CASSSRGLGANVLTF
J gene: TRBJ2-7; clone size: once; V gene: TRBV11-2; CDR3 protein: CASSSRDSAYEQYF
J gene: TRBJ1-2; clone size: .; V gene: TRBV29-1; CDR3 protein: CSVDRGDRGYTF
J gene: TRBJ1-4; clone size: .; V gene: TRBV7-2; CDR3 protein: CASSRIQGAANEKLFF
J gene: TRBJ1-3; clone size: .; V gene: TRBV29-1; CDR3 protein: CSVAGAGNTIYF
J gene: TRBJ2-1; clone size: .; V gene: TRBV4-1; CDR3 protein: CASSQDPRSNEQFF
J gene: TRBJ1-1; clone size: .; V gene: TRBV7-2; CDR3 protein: CASSLDRWNTEAFF
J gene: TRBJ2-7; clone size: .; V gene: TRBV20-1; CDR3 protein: CSARDVNEQYF
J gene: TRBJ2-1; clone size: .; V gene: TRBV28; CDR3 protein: CASTSPGGREYNEQFF
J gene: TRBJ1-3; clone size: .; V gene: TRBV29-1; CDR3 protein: CSVDKGTTIYF
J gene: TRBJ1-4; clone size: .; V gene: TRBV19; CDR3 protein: CASSDTGRSFF
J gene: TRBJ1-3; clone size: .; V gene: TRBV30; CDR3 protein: CAFDRGRVGNTIYF
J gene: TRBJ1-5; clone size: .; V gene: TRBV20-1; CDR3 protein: CSARRSGTGSNQPQHF
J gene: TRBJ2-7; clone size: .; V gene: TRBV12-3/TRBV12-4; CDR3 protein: CASSTSDRAGYF
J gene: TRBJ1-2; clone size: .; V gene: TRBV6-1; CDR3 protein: CASRRTGTGPHGYTF
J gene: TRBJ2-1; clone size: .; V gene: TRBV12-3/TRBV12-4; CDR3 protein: CASSTTSGTVTYNDQFF
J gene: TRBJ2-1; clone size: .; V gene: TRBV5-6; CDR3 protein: CASSLLGHEQFF
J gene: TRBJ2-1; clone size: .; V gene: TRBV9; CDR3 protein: CASSAGLKHNEQFF
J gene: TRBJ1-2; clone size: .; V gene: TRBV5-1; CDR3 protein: CASSSSQGGYGYTF
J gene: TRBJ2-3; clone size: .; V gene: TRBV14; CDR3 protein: CASSQELGTGLSTDTQYF
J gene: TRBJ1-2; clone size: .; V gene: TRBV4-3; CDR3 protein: CASSQAGTGGVYGYTF
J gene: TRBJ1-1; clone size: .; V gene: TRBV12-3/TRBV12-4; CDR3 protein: CASSFFGGKEEAFF
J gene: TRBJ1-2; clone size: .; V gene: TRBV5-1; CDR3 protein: CASSLEPGNYGYTF
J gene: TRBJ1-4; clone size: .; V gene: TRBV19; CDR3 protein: CASSDQGFNEKLFF
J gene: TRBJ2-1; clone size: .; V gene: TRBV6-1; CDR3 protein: CASTRDRVLSSYNEQFF
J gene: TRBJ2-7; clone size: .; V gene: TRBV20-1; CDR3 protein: CSARWGGRTYEQYF
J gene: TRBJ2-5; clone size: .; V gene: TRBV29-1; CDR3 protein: CSTGRETQYF
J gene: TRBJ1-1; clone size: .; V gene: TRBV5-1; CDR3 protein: CASGEGSGNTEAFF
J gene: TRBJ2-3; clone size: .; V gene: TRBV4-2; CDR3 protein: CASSQDRGAVGTDTQYF
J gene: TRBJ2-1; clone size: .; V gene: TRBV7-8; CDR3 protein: CASSRGQFQNYNEQFF
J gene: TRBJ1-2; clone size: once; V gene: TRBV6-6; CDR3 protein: CASRLGQGAFGYTF
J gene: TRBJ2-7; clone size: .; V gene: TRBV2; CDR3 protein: CASGGYEQYF
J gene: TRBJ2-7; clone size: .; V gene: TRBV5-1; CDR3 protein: CASSPDSDNEQYF
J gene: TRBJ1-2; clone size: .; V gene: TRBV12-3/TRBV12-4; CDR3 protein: CASSPGGAIGGYTF
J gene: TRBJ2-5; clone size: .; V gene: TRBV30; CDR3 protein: CAWSVGIGETQYF
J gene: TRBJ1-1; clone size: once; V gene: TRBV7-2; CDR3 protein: CASSLFITLGNTEAFF
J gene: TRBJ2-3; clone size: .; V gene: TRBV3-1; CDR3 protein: CASSPGYESTDTQYF
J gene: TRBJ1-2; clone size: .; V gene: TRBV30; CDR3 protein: CAWSVGLTNYGYTF
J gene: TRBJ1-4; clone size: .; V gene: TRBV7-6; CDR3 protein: CASSRGTVGYEKLFF
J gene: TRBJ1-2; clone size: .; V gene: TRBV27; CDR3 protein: CASSFSRGGGYTF
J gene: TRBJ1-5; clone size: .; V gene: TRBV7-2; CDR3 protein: CASSSSRALGGFSNQPQHF
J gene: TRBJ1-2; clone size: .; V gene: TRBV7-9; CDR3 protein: CASSTRDGYTF
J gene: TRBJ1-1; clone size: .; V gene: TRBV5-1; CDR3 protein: CASSFDRDRVGVLNTEAFF
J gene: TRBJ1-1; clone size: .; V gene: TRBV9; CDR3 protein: CASSVDPTGNTEAFF
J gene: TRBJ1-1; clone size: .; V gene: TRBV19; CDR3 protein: CASNYKTQNTEAFF
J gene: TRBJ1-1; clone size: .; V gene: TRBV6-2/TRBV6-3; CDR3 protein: CASSNHRRMNTEAFF
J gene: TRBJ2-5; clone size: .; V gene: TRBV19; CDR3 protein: CASSTPWTGAETQYF
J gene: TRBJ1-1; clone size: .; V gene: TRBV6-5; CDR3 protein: CASSRTVQNTEAFF
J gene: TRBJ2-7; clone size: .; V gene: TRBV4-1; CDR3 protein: CASSQDATGHGSYEQYF
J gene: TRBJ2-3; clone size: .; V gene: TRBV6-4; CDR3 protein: CASSERTGVDTQYF
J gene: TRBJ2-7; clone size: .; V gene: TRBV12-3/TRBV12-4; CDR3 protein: CASSDPPGEQYF